This T cell receptor beta chain was retrieved from a study of blood T cell repertoires in COVID-19. The wider study: The samples span acute and convalescent COVID-19 from the United States, Italy and Spain. PBMCs, B-cell-depleted T cells, or T cells were the source of the cDNA or gDNA that made up the material.

The V gene's germline CDR1 is ENHRY and CDR2 SYGVKD. The CDR3 is made up of 14 amino acids. The V segment lost 8 bases and the J segment 2 bases; nucleotides outside the gene matches: 9. In the original analysis: Reference gene primers were amplified, and this amplification served to estimate nucleated cell counts. The assay was immunoSEQ multiplex PCR, and TCRdb's table has in-frame clones only and misses some. For V, J and clone size, that table is used; D and trimming come from the DNA. The sample lists roughly 81,000 clones, around 90% seen once, with approximately 8.3% in the top ten. This rearrangement joins TRBV10-3 to TRBJ2-7; TRBD1 matches 7 bases. The receptor's source is a man aged 25-45 years with acute or convalescent COVID-19. Sequences were obtained from peripheral blood. The CDR3 nucleotides are TGTGCCATCGGGTCCGGGACAGAGGCCTACGAGCAGTACTTC. Residues: CAIGSGTEAYEQYF.